A selection of T cell receptor beta chains follows, all from one sample in a study of neurological immune-mediated disorders. A single record per CDR3 protein comes from TCRdb applying MiXCR to the 5' RACE reads. The repertoire includes roughly 48,000 distinct CDR3 sequences, around 13% of them detected once, and roughly 4.3% sits in the top ten. The sample was PBMCs. The receptors originated from a male donor with HTLV-1-associated myelopathy (HAM/TSP). Both conserved end residues are part of each CDR3. Each record gives: V gene, J gene, clone size, CDR3 protein. Clone sizes are given selectively: once, few, many, or a class where the clone is expanded.

>TRBV5-1|TRBJ1-6|many
CASSREQRTTRTLHF
>TRBV6-5|TRBJ1-4|once
CASRPSWTRPQKLFF
>TRBV20-1|TRBJ1-1|few
CSATRGITEAFF
>TRBV2|TRBJ2-5|many
CASSEYRQGTSMETQYF
>TRBV7-2|TRBJ1-1|few
CASIWGGSLNTEAFF
>TRBV18|TRBJ2-3|many
CASSPPLSFRGGSTQYF
>TRBV7-2|TRBJ1-1|many
CASSLGSGLNTEAFF
>TRBV20-1|TRBJ2-7|many
CSAGDRSSYEQYF
>TRBV7-2|TRBJ2-7|many
CASSHSGGARDEQYF
>TRBV2|TRBJ2-4|many
CASRGGPGAKNIQYF
>TRBV4-3|TRBJ2-7|many
CASSQDGGAFYEQYF
>TRBV4-1|TRBJ1-3|many
CASSQDHSWGRGNTIYF
>TRBV12-3/TRBV12-4|TRBJ2-1|many
CASSMGRGSYNEQFF
>TRBV20-1|TRBJ1-6|many
CSARDRGGGYSPLHF
>TRBV28|TRBJ1-1|few
CASIAAFTGAFF
>TRBV6-1|TRBJ1-1|many
CASRLSSELAAFF
>TRBV5-5|TRBJ2-5|many
CASSFTGDQETQYF
>TRBV6-5|TRBJ1-5|-
CASRRHEWNQPQHF
>TRBV5-1|TRBJ1-5|many
CASSLDPSGSNQPQHF
>TRBV27|TRBJ2-7|many
CASSFTRQGNGYEQYF
>TRBV5-1|TRBJ2-5|many
CASSLGRPKLLQETQYF
>TRBV6-2/TRBV6-3|TRBJ1-5|many
CASTVRGENQPQHF
>TRBV20-1|TRBJ1-1|many
CSARTGRWTEAFF
>TRBV6-1|TRBJ1-2|many
CASSEPPIYGYTF
>TRBV5-1|TRBJ2-7|-
CASRTSGTGGQQYF
>TRBV7-9|TRBJ2-2|-
CVSSDLTGAGELFF
>TRBV5-1|TRBJ2-5|many
CASQTQETQYF
>TRBV20-1|TRBJ2-2|many
CSAPAGGATGELFF
>TRBV20-1|TRBJ1-3|many
CSASLTGGPGNTIYF
>TRBV6-2/TRBV6-3|TRBJ1-5|many
CASSYAGGNQPQHF
>TRBV30|TRBJ1-5|many
CAWSVRQGVSNQPQHF
>TRBV20-1|TRBJ2-5|many
CSATIGGETQYF
>TRBV4-3|TRBJ2-2|many
CASSQEGGYTGELFF
>TRBV28|TRBJ2-3|-
CASSLADRRTDTQYF
>TRBV5-1|TRBJ1-1|many
CASSLFASGDTEAFF
>TRBV5-1|TRBJ1-4|many
CASSPALNEKLFF
>TRBV11-3|TRBJ1-6|-
CASRARNTPLHF
>TRBV5-1|TRBJ2-7|many
CASSTWTGGGYEQYF
>TRBV5-5|TRBJ1-2|many
CASSSSGGYGYTF
>TRBV7-2|TRBJ1-1|many
CASSSDTGSNLGTEAFF
>TRBV7-8|TRBJ2-7|many
CASSTRGLAGGSYEQYF
>TRBV7-6|TRBJ2-1|once
CASSIFPLEVRGLSYNEQFF
>TRBV6-5|TRBJ1-1|few
CASSFQPNTEAFF
>TRBV6-5|TRBJ2-7|many
CASSYVTGAGEQYF
>TRBV10-3|TRBJ2-3|few
CAITGAGGTDTQYF
>TRBV7-2|TRBJ2-3|many
CASSVLGRPTDTQYF
>TRBV6-6|TRBJ1-2|many
CASSAPDRAVYGYTF
>TRBV15|TRBJ1-5|many
CATSRDRVQNQPQHF
>TRBV5-1|TRBJ2-1|many
CASSLVQGYNEQFF
>TRBV18|TRBJ1-1|many
CASSSDRANTEAFF
>TRBV25-1|TRBJ1-1|many
CASSGDTGNTEAFF
>TRBV7-9|TRBJ2-2|many
CASSLWLSDTGELFF
>TRBV6-1|TRBJ2-7|many
CASRPEKGLRYEQYF
>TRBV6-5|TRBJ2-3|-
CASSRRGFSTDTQYF
>TRBV20-1|TRBJ1-5|many
CSAREGQGAQPQHF